This T cell receptor (beta chain) was identified during a study of shared clonotypes between healthy human individuals. Study-wide results and limits: Sampling included only blood; tissue repertoires likely differ. Naive subsets usually exceeded memory subsets in estimated richness. The four-donor shared clonotypes exceeded non-shared clonotypes in generation probability, with non-shared ones scoring lower.

Remarks on this clone: Its antigen is not identified.

It was at deep level that the assay was run. Clones were sequenced by immunoSEQ multiplex PCR, and TCRdb holds only the in-frame ones, with some missing. The table includes roughly 2.5 million clones, roughly nine tenths detected once. This clonotype was obtained from a man aged 18 to 30 in good health. The sequencing input was naive CD4+ T cells sorted from blood. The sample's subset: CD45RA+ positively selected.

In DNA form, the CDR3 reads TGCGCCAGCAGCTTGACGGGGGGCTCGGCCCAAGAGACCCAGTACTTC. Amino acid sequence: CASSLTGGSAQETQYF. The rearrangement joins TRBV5-1 to TRBJ2-5, with a tentative D call TRBD2 (7 bases). V lost 1 base and J lost 1, with 14 bases in between. This CDR3 is built from 16 residues. Germline-derived CDR1 and CDR2 are SGHRS and YFSETQ.